Each of the 24 T cell receptor beta chains below was sequenced from the same sample in a study of metastatic and nonmetastatic thyroid tumors. Nobody among the patients had been given any treatment before thyroid surgery. With MiXCR, TCRdb reprocessed the PCR reads. The sample lists 21,000 or so clones; about 30% were seen once. Sequencing input: blood. These receptor sequences come from a female donor with papillary thyroid cancer or a benign thyroid nodule (not recorded which). Some clones in this sample may be carry-over from other donors' samples.

This clone was seen at least ten times. The sample contains more than one DNA sequence encoding this CDR3. This chain joins TRBV27 and TRBJ2-1; D is tentatively TRBD1 or TRBD2 (6 bases each). Germline CDR1 and CDR2: MNHEY and SMNVEV (reference sequence). The germline V and J ends were trimmed by 6 bases and 0 bases, with 21 bases remaining between them. There are 18 residues in the CDR3. The CDR3 coding sequence is TGTGCCAGCAGCCACGGGGGCAGATTTTCCAGCTCCTACAATGAGCAGTTCTTC. Residues: CASSHGGRFSSSYNEQFF.

At least ten counts were recorded for this clone. The gene calls are TRBV4-3 and TRBJ2-3, with D unclear. The length of the CDR3 is 16 residues. V lost 1 base and J lost 1, with 12 bases in between. Germline V CDR1 and CDR2: LGHNA, YSLEER. The CDR3 nucleotides read TGCGCCAGCAGCCAAGGAGACGACCGCCGCACAGATACGCAGTATTTT. This encodes CASSQGDDRRTDTQYF.

This clone was found a few times. This chain joins TRBV6-1 and TRBJ2-7, with 9 bases matching TRBD1. The CDR3 extends over 12 amino acids. Germline lookup yields CDR1 MNHNS and CDR2 SASEGT. V dropped 6 bases and J dropped 7; count of bases not matched to a gene: 4. Written as DNA, the CDR3 is TGTGCCAGCAGCCGGACAGGGGCTGAGCAGTACTTC. It is translated as CASSRTGAEQYF.

In its sample, this clone is medium-sized (0.01 to 0.1%). This chain connects TRBV5-1 to TRBJ1-4; D is uncertain. Germline CDR1 SGHRS, CDR2 YFSETQ. This CDR3 contains 16 residues. The V gene lost 0 bases and the J gene lost 0 bases, with 9 bases spanning the gap. CDR3 residues: CASSLAYQTTNEKLFF. CDR3 nucleotides: TGCGCCAGCAGCTTGGCGTACCAAACAACTAATGAAAAACTGTTTTTT.

The table lists this clone with many counts. V usage is TRBV7-6 and J usage is TRBJ1-6; unclear D gene. V shed 6 bases and J shed 0 bases, with 9 bases lying between them. This CDR3 spans 15 amino acids. In germline, CDR1 is SGHVS, CDR2 FNYEAQ. This CDR3 is CASSLSSSYNSPLHF. The CDR3 nucleotides are TGTGCCAGCAGTCTCAGTAGCTCCTATAATTCACCCCTCCACTTT.

This chain joins TRBV4-3 and TRBJ1-2; D not resolved. Germline-derived CDR1 and CDR2 are LGHNA and YSLEER. V was cut by 0 bases and J by 6 bases, with 11 bases left in between. The CDR3 contains 14 residues. CDR3 nucleotide sequence: TGCGCCAGCAGCCAAGATCGTTCAGGAAATGGCTACACCTTC. Translation gives CASSQDRSGNGYTF.

The chain couples TRBV7-8 to TRBJ1-6; TRBD1 might be the D (5 bases). The ends were cut back, 2 bases at V and 7 bases at J, with 12 bases in the middle. The CDR3 spans 15 residues. The germline CDR1 and CDR2 sequences are SGHVS and FQNEAQ. The CDR3 reads CASSLFPRANSPLHF. CDR3 nucleotides: TGTGCCAGCAGCTTATTCCCCAGGGCGAATTCACCCCTCCACTTT.

This clone showed up just a few times. Being one base from a much bigger clone, this may be a read error. The identical CDR3 is also encoded by other nucleotide sequences in the sample. The chain uses TRBV4-1 and TRBJ2-5, with TRBD1 matching over 7 bases. Germline loops: CDR1 MGHRA, CDR2 YSYEKL. The CDR3 contains 14 residues. V shed 4 bases, J shed 3 bases, and the junction held 5 bases outside the gene matches. The CDR3 DNA reads as TGCGCCAGCAGCCTGGGACAGCTAAAAGAGACCCAGTACTTC. Protein: CASSLGQLKETQYF.

V and J are TRBV14 and TRBJ2-7; 9 bases map to TRBD1. J gave up 0 bases and V 6 bases, and 9 bases lay outside the gene matches. The CDR3 covers 16 residues. Germline loops: CDR1 SGHDN, CDR2 FVKESK. The CDR3 region is CASRLDGTGLSYEQYV. CDR3 sequence (DNA): TGTGCCAGCAGACTGGACGGGACAGGGCTCTCCTACGAGCAGTACGTC.

As concerns this clone: The CDR3 does not end in the conserved phenylalanine or tryptophan, so this is likely a read error. This chain joins TRBV2 and TRBJ1-5; TRBD1 matches 7 bases. The CDR3 extends over 13 amino acids. Germline values: CDR1 SNHLY, CDR2 FYNNEI. Germline trimming cut 6 bases from V and 2 bases from J; bases unmatched to any gene: 1. The DNA of the CDR3 is TGTGCCAGCAGCGGGACAGGCAATCAGCCCCAGCATGTT. Its protein product is CASSGTGNQPQHV.

This clone turned up a few times. The chain combines TRBV29-1 with TRBJ2-7; 9 nucleotides agree with TRBD1. Germline trimming cut 5 bases from V and 2 bases from J; bases unmatched to any gene: 7. Germline CDR1 SQVTM, CDR2 ANQGSEA. There are 14 residues in the CDR3. The CDR3 spells CSVRTGDRAYEQYF. For the CDR3, the DNA is TGCAGCGTTCGGACAGGGGATCGGGCCTACGAGCAGTACTTC.

The CDR3 sequence: CASSPPMQGADEAFF. The CDR3 DNA follows: TGTGCCAGCTCACCACCGATGCAGGGGGCGGATGAAGCTTTCTTT. The chain joins TRBV18 to TRBJ1-1; 8 bases fit TRBD1. V lost 0 bases and J lost 7; bases outside the gene matches: 7. Germline CDR1 is KGHSH and CDR2 is LQKENI. The length of the CDR3 is 15 residues.

Many counts were recorded for this clone. This chain uses TRBV4-3 with TRBJ2-6; D may be TRBD1 (6 bases). The CDR3 extends over 16 amino acids. The germline V and J ends were trimmed by 4 bases and 4 bases, with 14 bases remaining between them. In germline, CDR1 is LGHNA, CDR2 YSLEER. The CDR3 nucleotides read TGCGCCAGCAGCCTAAGACAGGCCGCAGGGGCCAACGTCCTGACTTTC. It is translated as CASSLRQAAGANVLTF.

By sample fraction, this clone is medium-sized. V is TRBV20-1 and J is TRBJ1-3, with no clear D. In germline, CDR1 is DFQATT, CDR2 SNEGSKA (reference sequence). Deletions cut 6 bases from V and 3 bases from J, with 18 bases between. CDR3 length equals 15 residues. CDR3 sequence: CSATTPDKNGNTIYF. In nucleotides, the CDR3 is TGCAGTGCCACAACCCCCGACAAGAATGGAAACACCATATATTTT.

This clone was seen repeatedly, ten times or more. The genes are TRBV5-8 and TRBJ2-3; 11 nucleotides match TRBD2. The CDR3 spans 17 residues. Trimming at V came to 0 bases and at J to 4 bases, leaving 7 bases not matched to a gene. In germline, CDR1 is SGHTS, CDR2 YDEGEE. The CDR3 loop reads CASSLALSGGAADTQYF. CDR3 coding DNA: TGTGCCAGCAGCTTGGCACTTAGCGGGGGGGCCGCAGATACGCAGTATTTT. Using reference TRBV5-8 and TRBJ2-3 for the parts outside the CDR3, the full variable domain is EAGVTQSPTHLIKTRGQQATLRCSPISGHTSVYWYQQALGLGLQFLLWYDEGEERNRGNFPPRFSGRQFPNYSSELNVNALELEDSALYLCASSLALSGGAADTQYFGPGTRLTVL.

This clone was recorded at least ten times. The chain combines TRBV19 with TRBJ2-1, with no clear D. The CDR3 has 17 amino acids. Germline V CDR1 and CDR2: LNHDA, SQIVND (reference sequence). The V end lost 2 bases, the J end lost 7 bases, and 21 bases lay between the germline ends. The CDR3 loop is CASSIKDSSRRGNEQFF. CDR3 nucleotides: TGTGCCAGTAGTATAAAAGATAGCAGCAGGAGAGGAAATGAGCAGTTCTTC.

This clone showed up many times. The rearrangement joins TRBV19 to TRBJ1-1; 9 nucleotides line up with TRBD1. The germline gives CDR1 LNHDA, CDR2 SQIVND (reference sequence). The length of the CDR3 is 16 residues. Germline trimming cut 6 bases from V and 1 base from J; bases unmatched to any gene: 9. CDR3 in amino acids: CASSLTGTGPNTEAFF. CDR3 DNA: TGTGCCAGTAGCCTTACCGGGACAGGGCCGAACACTGAAGCTTTCTTT.

This clone has only one observation. V usage is TRBV11-2 and J usage is TRBJ2-1; tentative D call: TRBD2 (5 bases). The germline V gene has CDR1 SGHAT and CDR2 FQNNGV. Trimming pared 5 bases from V and 0 bases from J, leaving 11 bases between. This CDR3 has 15 amino acids. The chain's CDR3 is CASSVGSASYNEQFF. CDR3 nucleotide sequence: TGTGCCAGCAGCGTGGGGAGCGCCTCCTACAATGAGCAGTTCTTC.

This clone has ten or more counts. The chain combines TRBV28 with TRBJ2-1; 9 bases are shared with TRBD2. The junction had 13 bases not matched to a gene; V was cut back by 6 bases and J by 16 bases. The germline gives CDR1 MDHEN, CDR2 SYDVKM. The CDR3 has 13 residues. The CDR3 loop reads CASRSGTSFREFF. CDR3 nucleotide sequence: TGTGCCAGCAGATCTGGGACTAGCTTCCGCGAATTCTTC.

The V gene is TRBV29-1, the J gene TRBJ2-7, with 7 bases lining up with TRBD1. This CDR3 spans 14 amino acids. Germline V CDR1 and CDR2: SQVTM, ANQGSEA. V dropped 1 base and J dropped 6; count of bases not matched to a gene: 9. CDR3 protein: CSVEGWLAGGEQYF. The CDR3 DNA is TGCAGCGTTGAAGGTTGGTTGGCAGGGGGCGAGCAGTACTTC.

In its sample, this clone is medium-sized (0.01 to 0.1%). This chain connects TRBV6-2 or TRBV6-3 to TRBJ1-1, with D tentatively TRBD1 (6 bases). Germline-derived CDR1 and CDR2 are MNHEY and SVGEGT. The CDR3 contains 18 residues. V shed 0 bases and J shed 0 bases, with 17 bases lying between them. Here the CDR3 DNA reads TGTGCCAGCAGTTACTCTGGCTCCAGGGGATTTCTGAACACTGAAGCTTTCTTT. This gives the protein CASSYSGSRGFLNTEAFF.

This clone was observed a handful of times. The chain recombines TRBV28 with TRBJ2-7; D perhaps matches TRBD1 (6 bases). CDR1 is MDHEN and CDR2 is SYDVKM in the germline V gene. The V and J ends lost 6 bases and 3 bases respectively, with 15 bases between them. The CDR3 sequence is 14 residues long. For the CDR3, the DNA is TGTGCCAGCAGCCCGGGGCAGGGGAACTACGAGCAGTACTTC. Its protein product is CASSPGQGNYEQYF.

Note on this clone: A read error is likely, as this CDR3 ends without the conserved phenylalanine or tryptophan. The V and J genes are TRBV24-1 and TRBJ2-3, with no clear D. The DNA end is a closer match to TRBJ1-5, so the J assignment may be wrong. The CDR3 runs 11 residues. Germline CDR1 is KGHDR and CDR2 is SFDVKD. The CDR3, as DNA: TGTGCCACCCAACAAGGTAATACGCAGCATGTT. This sequence encodes CATQQGNTQHV.

There are many counts of this clone. The V and J genes are TRBV12-3 or TRBV12-4 and TRBJ2-7; D is unclear. The CDR3 is 13 residues long. V dropped 4 bases and J dropped 6 bases, with 13 bases sitting between them. Here the CDR3 reads CASSSAWVGEQYF. Here the CDR3 DNA reads TGTGCCAGCAGTTCCGCCTGGGTTGGCGAGCAGTACTTC.